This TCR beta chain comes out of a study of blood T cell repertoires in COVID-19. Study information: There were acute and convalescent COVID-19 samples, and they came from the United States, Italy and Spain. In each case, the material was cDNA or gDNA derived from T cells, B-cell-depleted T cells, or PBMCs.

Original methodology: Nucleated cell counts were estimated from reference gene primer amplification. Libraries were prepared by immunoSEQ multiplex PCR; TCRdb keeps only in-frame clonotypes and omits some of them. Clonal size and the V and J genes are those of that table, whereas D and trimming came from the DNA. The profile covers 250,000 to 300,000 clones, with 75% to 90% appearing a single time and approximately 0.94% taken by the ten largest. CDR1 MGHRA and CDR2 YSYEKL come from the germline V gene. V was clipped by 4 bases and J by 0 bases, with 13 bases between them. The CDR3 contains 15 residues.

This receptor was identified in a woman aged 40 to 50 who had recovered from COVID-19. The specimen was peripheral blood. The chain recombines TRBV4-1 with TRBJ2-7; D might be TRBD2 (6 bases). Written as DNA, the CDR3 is TGCGCCAGCAGCCTACTAGCTCAGAGCTCCTACGAGCAGTACTTC. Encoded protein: CASSLLAQSSYEQYF.